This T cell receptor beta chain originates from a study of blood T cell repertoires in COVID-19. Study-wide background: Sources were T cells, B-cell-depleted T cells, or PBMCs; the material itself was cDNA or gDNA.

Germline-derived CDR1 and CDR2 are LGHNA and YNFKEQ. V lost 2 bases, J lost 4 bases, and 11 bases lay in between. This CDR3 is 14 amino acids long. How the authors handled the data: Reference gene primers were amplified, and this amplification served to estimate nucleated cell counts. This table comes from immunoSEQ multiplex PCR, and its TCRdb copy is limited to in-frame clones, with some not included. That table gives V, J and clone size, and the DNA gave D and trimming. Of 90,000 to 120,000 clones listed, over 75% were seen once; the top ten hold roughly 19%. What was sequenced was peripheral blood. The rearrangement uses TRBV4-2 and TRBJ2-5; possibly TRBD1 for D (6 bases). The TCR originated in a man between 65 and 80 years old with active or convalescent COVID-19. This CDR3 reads CASSQLQGGETQYF. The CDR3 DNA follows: TGTGCCAGCAGCCAACTACAGGGCGGAGAGACCCAGTACTTC.